Listed here are 18 T cell receptor beta chains from one sample, sequenced in a study of shared T cell receptors in the human thymus. The repertoire was sequenced with immunoSEQ multiplex PCR; TCRdb's copy has only in-frame clones and lacks some. The table has 550,000 to 800,000 clones, over 75% seen once. These data also featured in a second study, about human thymus T cells.

The sequenced material came from thymocytes. The receptor set was obtained from a girl in the first two years of life with a congenital heart defect.

The chain combines TRBV7-9 with TRBJ2-1, with D perhaps TRBD1 (6 bases). Germline values: CDR1 SEHNR, CDR2 FQNEAQ (reference sequence). The germline V and J ends were trimmed by 2 bases and 6 bases, with 14 bases remaining between them. CDR3 length: 15 residues. CDR3 sequence reads: CASSLFQGRSNEQFF. In DNA form, the CDR3 reads TGTGCCAGCAGCTTATTCCAGGGGCGGTCCAATGAGCAGTTCTTC.

V gene TRBV9 combines with J gene TRBJ1-1; no reliable D call. The V gene lost 0 bases and the J gene lost 6 bases, with 18 bases spanning the gap. CDR1 and CDR2 from the germline V gene are SGDLS and YYNGEE. CDR3 length: 16 residues. CDR3 nucleotide sequence: TGTGCCAGCAGCGTAGGGGCCGCAGAGTTTGATTCTGAAGCTTTCTTT. Translation gives CASSVGAAEFDSEAFF.

The rearrangement uses TRBV5-1 and TRBJ1-4; no clear D. CDR1 and CDR2 (germline): SGHRS, YFSETQ. The CDR3 extends over 15 amino acids. The V end was cut by 0 bases, the J end by 3 bases, with 9 bases between. Here the CDR3 reads CASSLVAGSNEKLFF. CDR3 DNA: TGCGCCAGCAGCTTGGTAGCGGGGTCTAATGAAAAACTGTTTTTT.

This chain connects TRBV28 to TRBJ1-5; D gene unclear. The V end lost 1 base, the J end lost 2 bases, and 9 bases lay between the germline ends. Per the germline V gene, CDR1 is MDHEN and CDR2 is SYDVKM. CDR3 length equals 15 residues. The CDR3 loop is CASSLFFSGNQPQHF. In nucleotides, the CDR3 is TGTGCCAGCAGTTTATTCTTCTCCGGCAATCAGCCCCAGCATTTT.

The genes are TRBV9 and TRBJ1-1, with D unclear. There are 20 residues in the CDR3. V shed 2 bases and J shed 1 base, with 27 bases lying between them. Germline V gene sequence: CDR1 SGDLS, CDR2 YYNGEE. In DNA, the CDR3 is TGTGCCAGCAGCGTTTCAGCCGGAGGGAATCATAAGAACCAGAACACTGAAGCTTTCTTT. Protein product: CASSVSAGGNHKNQNTEAFF.

The rearrangement joins TRBV7-9 to TRBJ1-1; TRBD1 is a possible D gene (6 bases). Looked up from germline, CDR1 is SEHNR and CDR2 is FQNEAQ (reference sequence). The V and J ends lost 2 bases and 1 base respectively, with 11 bases between them. The CDR3 totals 15 residues. CDR3 in DNA: TGTGCCAGCAGCTTACGGGACATCTCGAACACTGAAGCTTTCTTT. This translates into CASSLRDISNTEAFF.

The chain is built from TRBV19 and TRBJ2-3; TRBD2 is a possible D gene (5 bases). The CDR3 covers 14 residues. CDR1 LNHDA and CDR2 SQIVND come from the germline V gene (reference sequence). Trimming removed 5 bases from V and 0 bases from J, with 9 bases in between. The CDR3 DNA reads TGTGCCAGTAGTTGGACTCCTAGCACAGATACGCAGTATTTT. It yields the protein CASSWTPSTDTQYF. The full variable domain, with the rest looked up from reference TRBV19 and TRBJ2-3, is DGGITQSPKYLFRKEGQNVTLSCEQNLNHDAMYWYRQDPGQGLRLIYYSQIVNDFQKGDIAEGYSVSREKKESFPLTVTSAQKNPTAFYLCASSWTPSTDTQYFGPGTRLTVL.

V and J are TRBV28 and TRBJ1-1; D is ambiguous. CDR1 and CDR2 from the germline V gene are MDHEN and SYDVKM. V dropped 5 bases and J dropped 0 bases, with 10 bases sitting between them. This CDR3 is built from 14 residues. CDR3 sequence: CASSLPGMNTEAFF. The CDR3 DNA reads as TGTGCCAGCAGTCTCCCGGGTATGAACACTGAAGCTTTCTTT.

This chain links TRBV15 with TRBJ1-5; D not resolved. CDR3 size: 16 residues. Germline V gene data show CDR1 as LNHNV and CDR2 as YYDKDF (reference sequence). V lost 1 base and J lost 7, with 17 bases in between. CDR3 sequence (DNA): TGTGCCACCAGCAGAGGAGCTTCGCCCGCGGGGCAGCCCCAGCATTTT. Translation gives CATSRGASPAGQPQHF.

V and J are TRBV6-1 and TRBJ2-5, with 7 bases aligning to TRBD2. CDR3 size: 18 residues. Looked up from germline, CDR1 is MNHNS and CDR2 is SASEGT. The V segment lost 4 bases and the J segment 0 bases; nucleotides outside the gene matches: 14. The CDR3 here is CASSGTRGVPLDQETQYF. As DNA, the CDR3 is TGTGCCAGCAGTGGGACCCGGGGGGTACCGTTGGACCAAGAGACCCAGTACTTC.

CDR3 residues: CASSQGTGQAQGGYTF. In nucleotides, the CDR3 is TGCGCCAGCAGCCAGGGAACCGGACAGGCCCAGGGTGGCTACACCTTC. The chain joins TRBV4-3 to TRBJ1-2; 7 bases are a match to TRBD1. Germline V lookup: CDR1 LGHNA, CDR2 YSLEER. CDR3 size: 16 residues. The V gene end was trimmed by 3 bases and the J gene end by 7 bases; junction bases not matched to a gene: 14.

DNA for the CDR3: TGTGCCAGCAGCCTAACTCGACAGGGCACCGGGGAGCTGTTTTTT. Its protein product is CASSLTRQGTGELFF. This rearrangement joins TRBV6-5 to TRBJ2-2; 7 nucleotides agree with TRBD1. CDR1 MNHEY and CDR2 SVGAGI come from the germline V gene. Trimming removed 6 bases from V and 4 bases from J; junction bases left unmatched: 8. This CDR3 has 15 amino acids.

The J gene is TRBJ1-1, the V gene TRBV5-6, with D perhaps matching TRBD1 (6 bases). With 4 bases removed from V and 4 bases from J, the gap between germline ends came to 23 bases. Per the germline V gene, CDR1 is SGHDT and CDR2 is YYEEEE. This CDR3 spans 17 amino acids. CDR3 sequence: CASSKPGTTDGGTEAFF. Written as DNA, the CDR3 is TGTGCCAGCAGCAAACCCGGGACAACTGATGGGGGCACTGAAGCTTTCTTT.

This sequence joins TRBV5-1 and TRBJ2-3, with TRBD1 identical over 8 bases. This CDR3 is 16 amino acids long. The V and J ends lost 3 bases and 3 bases, in that order; junction bases with no gene match: 9. The germline CDR1 and CDR2 sequences are SGHRS and YFSETQ. Written as DNA, the CDR3 is TGCGCCAGCAGCTCTGAACAGGACAGGGTAACAGATACGCAGTATTTT. Translated, it gives CASSSEQDRVTDTQYF.

The V call is TRBV7-3, the J call TRBJ2-1; D is perhaps TRBD1 (5 bases). The CDR3 totals 15 residues. Germline values: CDR1 SGHTA, CDR2 FQGTGA. Trimming shortened V by 5 bases and J by 2 bases, and 13 bases separated the two germline ends. CDR3 nucleotides: TGTGCCAGCAGCCGTCAGGGCCCCCCCTACAATGAGCAGTTCTTC. This codes for CASSRQGPPYNEQFF.

The rearrangement links TRBV7-9 to TRBJ2-5; the D gene is possibly TRBD2 (6 bases). The germline V gene encodes CDR1 SEHNR and CDR2 FQNEAQ (reference sequence). The CDR3 loop spans 17 amino acids. Trimming stripped 2 bases from V and 3 bases from J, with 19 bases between. CDR3 amino acids: CASSLILGGVPKETQYF. The CDR3 region has the DNA TGTGCCAGCAGCTTAATCCTAGGAGGGGTTCCAAAAGAGACCCAGTACTTC.

This clone has just a few counts. V usage is TRBV5-4 and J usage is TRBJ2-3; D gene unclear. V lost 3 bases and J lost 0, with 20 bases in between. This CDR3 region has 18 residues. From germline, CDR1 is SGHNT and CDR2 YYREEE (reference sequence). The CDR3 sequence is CASSSKTLGSYSTDTQYF. The DNA for the CDR3 is TGTGCCAGCAGCTCGAAGACTCTCGGGTCCTATAGCACAGATACGCAGTATTTT.

V and J are TRBV15 and TRBJ1-2; no definite D call. CDR3 length: 12 amino acids. The germline V and J ends were trimmed by 7 bases and 5 bases, with 11 bases remaining between them. Germline CDR1 reads LNHNV; CDR2 reads YYDKDF (reference sequence). The CDR3 DNA is TGTGCCACCATTGACGGGAATTATGGCTACACCTTC. Residues: CATIDGNYGYTF.